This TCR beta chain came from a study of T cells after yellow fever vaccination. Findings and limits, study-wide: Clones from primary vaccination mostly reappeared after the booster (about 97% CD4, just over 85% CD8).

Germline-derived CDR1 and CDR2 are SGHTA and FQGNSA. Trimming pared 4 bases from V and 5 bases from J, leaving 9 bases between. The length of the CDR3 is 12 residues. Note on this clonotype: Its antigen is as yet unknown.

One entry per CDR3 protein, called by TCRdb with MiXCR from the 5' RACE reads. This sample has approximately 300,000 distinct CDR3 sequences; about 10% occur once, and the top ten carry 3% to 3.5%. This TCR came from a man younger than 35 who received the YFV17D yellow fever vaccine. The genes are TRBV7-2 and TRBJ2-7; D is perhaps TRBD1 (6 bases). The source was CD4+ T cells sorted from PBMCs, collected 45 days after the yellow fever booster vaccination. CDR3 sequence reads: CASSSTGNEQYF. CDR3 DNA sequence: TGTGCCAGCAGCTCCACAGGGAACGAGCAGTACTTC.